This entry lists 16 T cell receptor beta chains sequenced from one sample in a study of T cell changes during pregnancy in multiple sclerosis. Only in-frame clones appear in the TCRdb table, and some are missing; sequencing was by immunoSEQ multiplex PCR. The sample shows some 40,000 clones, roughly 90% of them seen only once. Sequenced material: CD4+ T cells from peripheral blood mononuclear cells, taken before pregnancy. All receptors come from a female donor with multiple sclerosis, enrolled in a pregnancy study.

The chain links TRBV27 to TRBJ1-2, with D uncertain. The CDR3 has 15 residues. Germline CDR1 reads MNHEY; CDR2 reads SMNVEV (reference sequence). V dropped 3 bases and J dropped 2 bases, with 13 bases sitting between them. CDR3 sequence (DNA): TGTGCCAGCAGTTTGAACAGCCTTCCGAACTATGGCTACACCTTC. This translates into CASSLNSLPNYGYTF.

The CDR3 reads CASSSPPGNIQYF. The CDR3 DNA sequence: TGTGCCAGCAGCTCTCCGCCGGGGAACATTCAGTACTTC. The chain combines TRBV5-4 with TRBJ2-4; weak D call: TRBD2 (5 bases). CDR1 and CDR2 from the germline V gene are SGHNT and YYREEE (reference sequence). The CDR3 consists of 13 residues. Trimming left V 3 bases short and J 7 bases short, with 11 bases between.

This sequence joins TRBV6-4 and TRBJ2-6; TRBD2 matches 7 bases. The V segment lost 2 bases and the J segment 2 bases; nucleotides outside the gene matches: 6. CDR3 length equals 17 residues. Germline V gene data show CDR1 as MRHNA and CDR2 as SNTAGT. CDR3: CASSDGGVRTGANVLTF. The DNA of the CDR3 is TGTGCCAGCAGTGACGGGGGGGTCCGGACTGGGGCCAACGTCCTGACTTTC.

DNA of the CDR3: TGTGCCAGCAGCCCTCCAGTGAATGAAAAACTGTTTTTT. The encoded protein is CASSPPVNEKLFF. The gene calls are TRBV28 and TRBJ1-4; D is unclear. This CDR3 is 13 amino acids long. V lost 6 bases and J lost 5, with 10 bases in between. The germline V gene has CDR1 MDHEN and CDR2 SYDVKM.

The chain combines TRBV6-1 with TRBJ2-3; D is unresolved. This CDR3 comprises 13 residues. Germline lookup yields CDR1 MNHNS and CDR2 SASEGT. V was clipped by 4 bases and J by 3 bases, with 8 bases between them. The CDR3 region has the DNA TGTGCCAGCAGTGGGGCAAGGACAGATACGCAGTATTTT. Translated: CASSGARTDTQYF.

The chain employs TRBV5-6 and TRBJ2-5, with 11 bases identical to TRBD2. The germline CDR1 and CDR2 sequences are SGHDT and YYEEEE. The CDR3 loop spans 14 amino acids. After removal of 3 bases from V and 6 bases from J, the junction contained 4 bases not matched to a gene. The CDR3 is CASSSMTSGKTQYF. The CDR3 DNA is TGTGCCAGCAGCTCCATGACTAGCGGGAAGACCCAGTACTTC.

The V gene is TRBV28, the J gene TRBJ1-2; D is possibly TRBD1 (6 bases). CDR1 is MDHEN and CDR2 is SYDVKM in the germline V gene. The CDR3 loop spans 15 amino acids. Trimming removed 4 bases at V and 4 bases at J, with 16 bases between. The CDR3 loop is CASSSRGGGPYGYTF. The CDR3 nucleotides read TGTGCCAGCAGTTCAAGGGGGGGCGGACCCTATGGCTACACCTTC.

The chain couples TRBV18 to TRBJ2-1; 9 nucleotides align to TRBD2. Looked up from germline, CDR1 is KGHSH and CDR2 is LQKENI. The CDR3 runs to 15 residues. V gave up 2 bases and J gave up 7 bases; unmatched junction bases: 6. The CDR3 DNA follows: TGTGCCAGCTCACCATCCCTAGCGGGGAAGAATGAGCAGTTCTTC. The encoded protein is CASSPSLAGKNEQFF.

This sequence joins TRBV6-4 and TRBJ1-6; the match to TRBD1 covers 7 bases. In germline, CDR1 is MRHNA, CDR2 SNTAGT. The CDR3 has 14 residues. J lost 7 bases, V lost 2 bases, and 2 bases had no gene match. The DNA for the CDR3 is TGTGCCAGCAGTGACAGGGGGCCGAATTCACCCCTCCACTTT. The encoded protein is CASSDRGPNSPLHF.

This clone appeared once. V is TRBV5-1 and J is TRBJ2-1; possible D gene TRBD1, 5 bases. V was pared by 1 base and J by 3 bases, with 8 bases between. The CDR3 loop spans 14 amino acids. CDR1 and CDR2 from the germline V gene are SGHRS and YFSETQ. Here the CDR3 reads CASSLQQVYNEQFF. The CDR3 region has the DNA TGCGCCAGCAGCTTGCAACAGGTCTACAATGAGCAGTTCTTC.

CDR3 in DNA: TGCGCCAGCAGCCAAACAGCCAACTATGGCTACACCTTC. Translating gives CASSQTANYGYTF. The J gene is TRBJ1-2, the V gene TRBV4-1, with D unclear. Germline V CDR1 and CDR2: MGHRA, YSYEKL. V was clipped by 2 bases and J by 2 bases, with 6 bases between them. The CDR3 sequence is 13 residues long.

The chain links TRBV5-4 to TRBJ2-2; no clear D gene. V was shortened by 0 bases and J by 0 bases, with 6 bases between the two germline ends. Germline V lookup: CDR1 SGHNT, CDR2 YYREEE (reference sequence). There are 15 residues in the CDR3. The CDR3 protein is CASSLVPSNTGELFF. CDR3 coding DNA: TGTGCCAGCAGCTTGGTTCCCTCGAACACCGGGGAGCTGTTTTTT.

The V gene is TRBV19, the J gene TRBJ1-6, with 7 positions matching TRBD1. From germline, CDR1 is LNHDA and CDR2 SQIVND (reference sequence). The trim removed 9 bases at V and 7 bases at J, leaving 9 bases unmatched. The CDR3 consists of 14 residues. The CDR3 loop is CASRTGQENSPLHF. The CDR3 nucleotides are TGTGCCAGCCGGACAGGACAGGAAAATTCACCCCTCCACTTT.

This chain links TRBV5-6 with TRBJ1-2, with 9 bases matching TRBD1. The V gene end was trimmed by 0 bases and the J gene end by 2 bases; junction bases not matched to a gene: 2. The CDR3 loop spans 15 amino acids. Per the germline V gene, CDR1 is SGHDT and CDR2 is YYEEEE. CDR3 region: CASSLVGTGNYGYTF. The CDR3 region has the DNA TGTGCCAGCAGCTTGGTTGGGACAGGGAACTATGGCTACACCTTC.

The chain carries TRBV5-4 and TRBJ2-5; 8 bases map to TRBD2. Germline V lookup: CDR1 SGHNT, CDR2 YYREEE (reference sequence). V lost 4 bases and J lost 0; bases outside the gene matches: 5. The CDR3 is made up of 15 amino acids. The CDR3 nucleotides read TGTGCCAGCAGCCCGGGGGGGGGAAACCAAGAGACCCAGTACTTC. The encoded protein is CASSPGGGNQETQYF.

The chain couples TRBV5-1 to TRBJ1-1; D possibly corresponds to TRBD1 (6 bases). Germline CDR1 SGHRS, CDR2 YFSETQ. The V end was cut by 3 bases, the J end by 4 bases, with 16 bases between. CDR3 length: 15 amino acids. CDR3 residues: CASSSAFRGSTEAFF. The CDR3 DNA sequence: TGCGCCAGCAGCTCGGCGTTCAGGGGTAGCACTGAAGCTTTCTTT.